This T cell receptor beta chain originates from a study of Graves' ophthalmopathy and Graves' hyperthyroidism. Amplification of TCR beta CDR3 regions used RNA transcripts. The workflow started with a first-round RT-PCR run with HTBI primers and then moved on to a second-round multiplex PCR. TCRdb ran MiXCR on the multiplex PCR reads and lists one entry per CDR3 protein. This sample carries approximately 700,000 distinct CDR3 sequences, roughly two fifths of them seen once, and the ten largest clones take approximately 46%. V was cut by 2 bases and J by 0 bases, with 11 bases left in between. The CDR3 loop spans 15 amino acids. Germline V gene lookup returns CDR1 LNHDA and CDR2 SQIVND (reference sequence).

The receptor was isolated from an adult man with Graves' ophthalmopathy. The sample comprised peripheral blood. This chain uses TRBV19 with TRBJ2-7; D perhaps matches TRBD1 (5 bases). The CDR3 DNA is TGTGCCAGTAGTATATTGGGTGGGGCCTCCTACGAGCAGTACTTC. This sequence encodes CASSILGGASYEQYF.